Listed below are T cell receptor beta chains from one sample, sequenced in a study of blood T cell repertoires in COVID-19. The table came from immunoSEQ multiplex PCR; TCRdb's copy has only in-frame clones and leaves some out. The repertoire consists of about 380,000 clones, with 70% to 90% occurring once and the leading ten covering about 1.1%. The sample was PBMCs or T cells enriched from blood (not recorded which). The receptors were gathered from a young woman who had recovered from COVID-19. The CDR3 runs from the conserved cysteine through the conserved F or W. The D gene is left open where the match is weak. Size is omitted from some rows. Given values are once, few, many or a class for expanded clones.

d_call j_call clone_size v_call cdr3_aa cdr3_nt
NA TRBJ2-3 NA TRBV11-3 CASSLDGQSPDTQYF TGTGCCAGCAGCTTAGACGGACAGAGCCCAGATACGCAGTATTTT
TRBD1 TRBJ2-3 NA TRBV4-1 CASSQIQGPGADTQYF TGCGCCAGCAGCCAAATACAGGGGCCTGGGGCAGATACGCAGTATTTT
NA TRBJ1-1 NA TRBV3-1/TRBV3-2 CASSPRGLSEAFF TGTGCCAGCAGCCCGAGGGGGTTGAGTGAAGCTTTCTTT
TRBD1 TRBJ1-5 NA TRBV6-5 CASRSRDRVNQPQHF TGTGCCAGCAGGTCCCGGGACAGGGTCAATCAGCCCCAGCATTTT
TRBD1 TRBJ1-2 NA TRBV15 CATSRDWDRGHGYTF TGTGCCACCAGCAGAGACTGGGACAGGGGGCATGGCTACACCTTC
TRBD1 TRBJ1-6 once TRBV7-3 CASSLAGTGYNSPLHF TGTGCCAGCAGCTTAGCCGGGACAGGGTATAATTCACCCCTCCACTTT
NA TRBJ1-6 few TRBV6-2/TRBV6-3 CASSYSIQIYNSPLHF TGTGCCAGCAGTTACTCGATACAGATTTATAATTCACCCCTCCACTTT
NA TRBJ2-4 NA TRBV13 CASSFTKNIQYF TGTGCCAGCAGTTTCACCAAAAACATTCAGTACTTC
NA TRBJ1-3 once TRBV7-2 CASRGGTPAWNTIYF TGTGCCAGCAGGGGCGGGACTCCCGCGTGGAACACCATATATTTT
NA TRBJ1-1 NA TRBV5-8 CASSFGQEAFF TGTGCCAGCAGCTTCGGACAGGAAGCTTTCTTT
NA TRBJ1-1 NA TRBV6-5 CASRTPAGVNTEAFF TGTGCCAGCAGGACCCCGGCGGGCGTGAACACTGAAGCTTTCTTT
NA TRBJ2-4 NA TRBV19 CASSPGLPGMNIQYF TGTGCCAGTAGCCCGGGTTTACCGGGGATGAACATTCAGTACTTC
TRBD1 TRBJ1-5 NA TRBV19 CASKTGGNQPQHF TGTGCCAGTAAGACAGGGGGCAATCAGCCCCAGCATTTT
NA TRBJ1-3 NA TRBV15 CATSSRDTRFSSGNTIYF TGTGCCACCAGCAGTCGGGACACCAGGTTCAGCTCTGGAAACACCATATATTTT
TRBD1 TRBJ2-7 NA TRBV11-2 CASSRFGTGYEQYF TGTGCCAGCAGCCGTTTTGGGACAGGCTACGAGCAGTACTTC
NA TRBJ1-5 NA TRBV19 CASSPGRAALDQPQHF TGTGCCAGTAGTCCCGGCAGGGCCGCCCTCGATCAGCCCCAGCATTTT
NA TRBJ2-3 NA TRBV20-1 CSALRDTQYF TGCAGTGCTCTTCGAGATACGCAGTATTTT
TRBD1 TRBJ1-4 NA TRBV7-8 CASSSPGGGKLFF TGTGCCAGCAGCTCTCCAGGGGGCGGAAAACTGTTTTTT
TRBD1 TRBJ1-2 NA TRBV11-2 CASSSRRQGAAGYTF TGTGCCAGCAGCTCCCGAAGACAGGGGGCGGCTGGCTACACCTTC
NA TRBJ1-4 NA TRBV15 CATSKEGVYEKLFF TGTGCCACCAGCAAAGAAGGGGTTTATGAAAAACTGTTTTTT
NA TRBJ2-3 NA TRBV27 CASSFLGAGTDTQYF TGTGCCAGCAGTTTTTTGGGGGCGGGTACAGATACGCAGTATTTT
TRBD1 TRBJ1-2 NA TRBV5-1 CASSGAGTGGNYGYTF TGCGCCAGCAGCGGAGCCGGGACAGGAGGGAACTATGGCTACACCTTC
NA TRBJ1-2 NA TRBV4-1 CASSQSGAGDYGYTF TGCGCCAGCAGCCAATCAGGTGCAGGGGACTATGGCTACACCTTC
NA TRBJ2-1 NA TRBV29-1 CSVERPGHKSYNEQFF TGCAGCGTTGAAAGACCGGGACATAAATCCTACAATGAGCAGTTCTTC
NA TRBJ1-5 NA TRBV7-8 CASSSAGQNRQPQHF TGTGCCAGCAGCTCAGCCGGACAGAATCGACAGCCCCAGCATTTT
NA TRBJ1-2 NA TRBV5-1 CASSSSLYGYTF TGCGCCAGCAGCTCGAGCCTCTATGGCTACACCTTC
NA TRBJ2-7 NA TRBV6-2/TRBV6-3 CASSHPTWGRGEQYF TGTGCCAGCAGTCACCCTACTTGGGGGCGCGGGGAGCAGTACTTC
NA TRBJ2-7 NA TRBV12-5 CASGLVLRGYSYEQYF TGTGCTAGTGGTTTGGTACTCCGGGGGTACTCCTACGAGCAGTACTTC
TRBD2 TRBJ2-3 once TRBV30 CAWSGTSPRTDTQYF TGTGCCTGGAGCGGGACTAGTCCTCGCACAGATACGCAGTATTTT
NA TRBJ1-1 NA TRBV24-1 CARFTEAFF TGTGCCCGGTTCACTGAAGCTTTCTTT
TRBD1 TRBJ1-5 NA TRBV6-1 CASSGDRGFTPHSNQPQHF TGTGCCAGCAGTGGCGACAGGGGCTTTACCCCCCACAGCAATCAGCCCCAGCATTTT
NA TRBJ1-1 NA TRBV25-1 CASSETGMNTEAFF TGTGCCAGCAGTGAGACAGGAATGAACACTGAAGCTTTCTTT
TRBD1 TRBJ1-4 NA TRBV30 CAWSLAGGSTNEKLFF TGTGCCTGGAGTCTGGCAGGGGGTTCAACTAATGAAAAACTGTTTTTT
NA TRBJ1-1 NA TRBV3-1/TRBV3-2 CASSQAQGRSNTEAFF TGTGCCAGCAGCCAAGCACAGGGACGGTCGAACACTGAAGCTTTCTTT
TRBD1 TRBJ1-1 NA TRBV29-1 CSAADRAPLNTEAFF TGCAGCGCCGCTGACAGGGCTCCCTTGAACACTGAAGCTTTCTTT
TRBD1 TRBJ1-5 NA TRBV7-2 CASSPQGRLGDQPQHF TGTGCCAGCAGCCCACAGGGGAGATTGGGAGATCAGCCCCAGCATTTT
TRBD1 TRBJ1-6 NA TRBV19 CASSPDRENSPLHF TGTGCCAGTAGTCCCGACAGGGAGAATTCACCCCTCCACTTT
TRBD1 TRBJ1-2 few TRBV7-9 CASSLAGGTGGYGYTF TGTGCCAGCAGCTTAGCTGGAGGGACAGGGGGCTATGGCTACACCTTC
NA TRBJ1-1 few TRBV6-1 CASSEYVGGANTEAFF TGTGCCAGCAGTGAATATGTAGGAGGGGCGAACACTGAAGCTTTCTTT
NA TRBJ2-7 NA TRBV2 CASTLEYF TGTGCCAGCACTCTAGAGTACTTC